This T cell receptor beta chain emerged from a study of high-grade serous ovarian cancer treatment subgroups (TCRdb year 2021). Context from the whole study: Sequencing yielded a mean of approximately 13,000 reads and approximately 7,000 unique TCR beta rearrangements per sample. In total there were roughly 82 samples, since every patient provided one primary tumor sample and two metastatic tumor samples. The approximately 30-patient cohort included around 10 patients with no residual disease after primary surgery (R0), around 10 excellent NACT responders, and around 10 poor NACT responders. TCR beta repertoires were profiled in patients with high-grade serous ovarian cancer who were grouped, under a laparoscopic triage algorithm, by complete gross resection or by neoadjuvant chemotherapy response.

As concerns this clone: Its antigen remains unidentified. No base-level quality is on record; no much larger clone is a single base apart.

Tumor samples were obtained before definitive surgery or chemotherapy. Genomic DNA was extracted by the MD Anderson Biospecimen Extraction Resource, and TCR sequencing was done by the MD Anderson Cancer Genomics Laboratory. Per the germline V gene, MNHNS is the CDR1 and SASEGT is the CDR2. The CDR3 covers 13 residues, taking in both the cysteine and the phenylalanine. Of all the DNA, just the CDR3 is kept, 39 bases in frame from base 1. V and J are truncated by 7 bases and 0 bases respectively, leaving an intervening sequence of 10 bases. Study-wide conclusions, independent of this receptor: Because bulk tumor TCR sequencing provided no spatial information, insight into HGSC tumor complexity and diversity was limited. TCR repertoire analyses focused on CDR3; CDR1 and CDR2 were not analyzed. Repertoire similarity between tumors of the same patient ranged about 0.095 to 0.79, whereas almost no similarity was seen between different patients. TCR clonal relatedness was found to be positively correlated with neoantigen level and, by trend, with copy number variation and mutation load derived from whole-genome sequencing.

The 90 to 95 tumor samples underwent high-throughput TCR profiling using ImmunoSEQ. The published analysis was carried out like this. To measure repertoire diversity, the metrics used were richness (unique productive sequences), clonality, evenness and relatedness, and the Bhattacharyya coefficient was used to assess similarity between samples. In a sensitivity analysis, TCRs with fewer than two reads were excluded, and consistent conclusions were obtained. The table was pulled from immuneACCESS by TCRdb, which kept in-frame rearrangements only. Such tables lose some clones; where checked, under half of the loss comes from unresolved V genes, and the rest has no known cause. That table furnishes V, J and clone size, whereas the DNA furnished D and trimming. The table for this sample lists 35,000 to 45,000 clones; 75% to 85% of them were counted only once. About 3.3% of the sample is taken by the ten largest.

This receptor chain uses TRBV6-1 and TRBJ2-7, with TRBD2 perhaps the D gene, on 6 matching bases. Sequenced material: tumor tissue. The clonotype comes from a human donor with high-grade serous ovarian cancer. Here the CDR3 is given as CASKEGFSYEQYF. DNA sequence: TGTGCCAGCAAGGAGGGATTCTCCTACGAGCAGTACTTC.